Given below is one T cell receptor beta chain in context. Random hexamers were used to reverse transcribe an amount of about 0.45 to 1 ug RNA. TCRdb recomputed calls from the immunoSEQ multiplex PCR reads with MiXCR, one row per CDR3 protein. The sample records approximately 65,000 distinct CDR3 sequences, approximately 90% being singletons. These data come from a study of CD8 T cells in Susac syndrome. The CDR3 contains 14 residues. The germline gives CDR1 SGDLS, CDR2 YYNGEE. V dropped 7 bases and J dropped 0 bases, with 12 bases sitting between them. The material sequenced was CD8+ T cells from PBMCs. This rearrangement joins TRBV9 to TRBJ2-3; D possibly uses TRBD1 or TRBD2 (6 bases each). This receptor was identified in a human donor in good health. CDR3 sequence (DNA): TGTGCCAGCGGTACGGGGGCGAGCACAGATACGCAGTATTTT. It yields the protein CASGTGASTDTQYF.